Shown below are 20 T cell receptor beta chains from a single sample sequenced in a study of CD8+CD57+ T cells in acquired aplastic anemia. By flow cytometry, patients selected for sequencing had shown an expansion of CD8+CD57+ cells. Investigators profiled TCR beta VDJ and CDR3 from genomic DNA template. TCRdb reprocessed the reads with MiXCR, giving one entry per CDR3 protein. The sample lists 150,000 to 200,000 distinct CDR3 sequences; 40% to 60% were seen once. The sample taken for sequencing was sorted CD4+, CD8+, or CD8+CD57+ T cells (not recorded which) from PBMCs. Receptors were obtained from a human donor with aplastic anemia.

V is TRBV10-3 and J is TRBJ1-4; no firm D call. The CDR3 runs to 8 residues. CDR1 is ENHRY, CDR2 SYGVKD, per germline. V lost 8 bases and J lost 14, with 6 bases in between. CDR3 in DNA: TGTGCCATCCCCGGGCTGTTTTTT. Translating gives CAIPGLFF.

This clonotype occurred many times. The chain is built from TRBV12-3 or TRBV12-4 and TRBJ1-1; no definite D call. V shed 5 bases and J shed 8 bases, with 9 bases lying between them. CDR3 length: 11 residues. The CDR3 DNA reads TGTGCCAGCAGTCCAATAATAGAAGCTTTCTTT. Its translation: CASSPIIEAFF.

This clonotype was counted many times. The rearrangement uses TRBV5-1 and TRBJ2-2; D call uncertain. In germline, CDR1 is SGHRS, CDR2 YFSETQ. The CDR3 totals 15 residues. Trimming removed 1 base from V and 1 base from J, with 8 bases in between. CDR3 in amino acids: CASSLKRKNTGELFF. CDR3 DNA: TGCGCCAGCAGCTTGAAACGGAAGAACACCGGGGAGCTGTTTTTT.

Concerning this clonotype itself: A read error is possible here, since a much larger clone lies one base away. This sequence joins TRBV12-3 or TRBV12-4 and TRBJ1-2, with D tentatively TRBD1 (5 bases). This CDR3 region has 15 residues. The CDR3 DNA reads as TGTGCCAGCAGCGACCGGACACAGCTCCCGCCCGGCTACGCCTTC. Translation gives CASSDRTQLPPGYAF.

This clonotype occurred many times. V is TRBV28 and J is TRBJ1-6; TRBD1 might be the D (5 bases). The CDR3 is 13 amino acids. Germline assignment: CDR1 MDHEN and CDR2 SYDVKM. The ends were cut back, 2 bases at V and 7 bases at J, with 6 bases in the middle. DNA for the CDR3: TGTGCCAGCAGTTTAGCAGGGAATTCACCCCTCCACTTT. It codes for CASSLAGNSPLHF. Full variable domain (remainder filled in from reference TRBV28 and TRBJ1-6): DVKVTQSSRYLVKRTGEKVFLECVQDMDHENMFWYRQDPGLGLRLIYFSYDVKMKEKGDIPEGYSVSREKKERFSLILESASTNQTSMYLCASSLAGNSPLHFGNGTRLTVT.

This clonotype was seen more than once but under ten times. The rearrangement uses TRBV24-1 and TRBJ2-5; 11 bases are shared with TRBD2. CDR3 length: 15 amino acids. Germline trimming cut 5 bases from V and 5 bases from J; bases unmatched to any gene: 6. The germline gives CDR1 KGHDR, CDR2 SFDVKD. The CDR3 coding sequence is TGTGCCACCAGTGGGGTAGCGGGAGGGCCGGAGACCCAGTACTTC. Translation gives CATSGVAGGPETQYF.

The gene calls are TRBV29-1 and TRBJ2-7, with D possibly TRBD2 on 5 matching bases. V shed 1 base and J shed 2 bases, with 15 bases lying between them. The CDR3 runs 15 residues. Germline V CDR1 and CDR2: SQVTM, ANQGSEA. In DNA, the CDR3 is TGCAGCGTTGAAGGGACGAGGGCGGGCACCTACGAGCAGTACTTC. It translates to CSVEGTRAGTYEQYF.

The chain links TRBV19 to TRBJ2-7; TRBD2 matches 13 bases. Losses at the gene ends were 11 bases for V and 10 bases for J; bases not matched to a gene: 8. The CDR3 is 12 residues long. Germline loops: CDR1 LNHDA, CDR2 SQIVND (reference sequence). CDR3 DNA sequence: TGTGCCCCTTTCCGGACTAGCGGGAGACAGTACTTC. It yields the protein CAPFRTSGRQYF. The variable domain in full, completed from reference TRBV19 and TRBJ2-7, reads DGGITQSPKYLFRKEGQNVTLSCEQNLNHDAMYWYRQDPGQGLRLIYYSQIVNDFQKGDIAEGYSVSREKKESFPLTVTSAQKNPTAFYLCAPFRTSGRQYFGPGTRLTVT.

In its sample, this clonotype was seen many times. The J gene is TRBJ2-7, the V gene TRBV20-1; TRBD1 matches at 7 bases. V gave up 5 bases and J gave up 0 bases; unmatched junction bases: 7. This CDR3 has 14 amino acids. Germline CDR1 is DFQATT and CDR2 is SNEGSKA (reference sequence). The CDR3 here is CSAHRGRSSYEQYF. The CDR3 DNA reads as TGCAGTGCTCACAGGGGCCGAAGCTCCTACGAGCAGTACTTC.

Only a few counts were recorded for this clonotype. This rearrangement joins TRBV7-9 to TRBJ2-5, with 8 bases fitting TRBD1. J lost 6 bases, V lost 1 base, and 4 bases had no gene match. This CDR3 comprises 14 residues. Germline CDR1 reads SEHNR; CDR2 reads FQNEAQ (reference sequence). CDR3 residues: CASSLEGQAQTQYF. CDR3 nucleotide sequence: TGTGCCAGCAGCTTAGAGGGACAGGCACAGACCCAGTACTTC.

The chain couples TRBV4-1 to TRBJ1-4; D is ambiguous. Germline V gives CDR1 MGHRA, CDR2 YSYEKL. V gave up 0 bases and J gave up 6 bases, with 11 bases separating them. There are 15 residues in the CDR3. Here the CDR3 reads CASSQERVRYEKLFF. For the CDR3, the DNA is TGCGCCAGCAGCCAAGAGAGGGTGAGGTATGAAAAACTGTTTTTT.

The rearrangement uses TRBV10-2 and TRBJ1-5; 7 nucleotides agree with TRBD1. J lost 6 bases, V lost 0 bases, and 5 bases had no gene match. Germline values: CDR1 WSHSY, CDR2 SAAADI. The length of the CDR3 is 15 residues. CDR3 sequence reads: CASSESGGRLQPQHF. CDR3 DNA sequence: TGCGCCAGCAGTGAGTCAGGGGGCAGGCTTCAGCCCCAGCATTTT.

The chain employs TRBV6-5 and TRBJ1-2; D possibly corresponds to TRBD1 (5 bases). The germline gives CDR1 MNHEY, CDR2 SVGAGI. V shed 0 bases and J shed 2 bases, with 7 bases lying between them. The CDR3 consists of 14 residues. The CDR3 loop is CASSYSGPNYGYTF. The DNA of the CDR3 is TGTGCCAGCAGTTACTCGGGGCCGAACTATGGCTACACCTTC.

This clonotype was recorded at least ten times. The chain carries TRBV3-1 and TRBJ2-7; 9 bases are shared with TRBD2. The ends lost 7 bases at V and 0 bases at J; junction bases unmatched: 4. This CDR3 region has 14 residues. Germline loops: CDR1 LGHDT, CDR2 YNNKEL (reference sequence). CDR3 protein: CASTSGTSSYEQYF. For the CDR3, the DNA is TGTGCCAGCACTAGCGGGACCAGCTCCTACGAGCAGTACTTC.

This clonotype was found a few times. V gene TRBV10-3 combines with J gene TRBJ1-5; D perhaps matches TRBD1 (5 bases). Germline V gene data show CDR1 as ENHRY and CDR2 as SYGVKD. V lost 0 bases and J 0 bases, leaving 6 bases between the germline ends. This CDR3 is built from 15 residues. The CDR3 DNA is TGTGCCATCAGTGAGTCGACAGTTAGCAATCAGCCCCAGCATTTT. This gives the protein CAISESTVSNQPQHF.

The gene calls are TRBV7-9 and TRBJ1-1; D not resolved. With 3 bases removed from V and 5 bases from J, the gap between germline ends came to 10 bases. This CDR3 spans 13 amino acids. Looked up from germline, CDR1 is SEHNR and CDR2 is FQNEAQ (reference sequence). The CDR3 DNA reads TGTGCCAGCAGCTTCGGGGTAATGACTGAAGCTTTCTTT. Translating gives CASSFGVMTEAFF.

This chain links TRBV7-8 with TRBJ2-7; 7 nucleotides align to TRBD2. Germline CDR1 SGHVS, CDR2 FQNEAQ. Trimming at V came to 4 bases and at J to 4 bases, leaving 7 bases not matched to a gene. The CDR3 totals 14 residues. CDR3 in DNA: TGTGCCAGCAGCTCGGGGAGGGGCGGGTACGAGCAGTACTTC. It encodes CASSSGRGGYEQYF.

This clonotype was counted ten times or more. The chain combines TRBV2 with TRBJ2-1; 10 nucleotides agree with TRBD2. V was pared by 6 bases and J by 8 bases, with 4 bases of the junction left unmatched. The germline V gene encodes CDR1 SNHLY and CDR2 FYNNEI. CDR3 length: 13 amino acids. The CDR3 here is CASRSLAGDEQFF. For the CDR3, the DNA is TGTGCCAGCAGAAGTCTAGCGGGAGATGAGCAGTTCTTC.

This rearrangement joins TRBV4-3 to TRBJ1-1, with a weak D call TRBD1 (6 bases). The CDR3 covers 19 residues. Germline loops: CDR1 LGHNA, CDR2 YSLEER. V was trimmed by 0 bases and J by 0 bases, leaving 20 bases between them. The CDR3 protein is CASSQDGFGTNRMNTEAFF. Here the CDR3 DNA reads TGCGCCAGCAGCCAAGATGGCTTTGGGACAAACCGCATGAACACTGAAGCTTTCTTT.

The CDR3 region has the DNA TGTGCCAGCAGACTTATAGCGGATACGCAGTATTTT. This gives the protein CASRLIADTQYF. The chain uses TRBV7-2 and TRBJ2-3, with a possible D match to TRBD2 (5 bases). Germline-derived CDR1 and CDR2 are SGHTA and FQGNSA. The length of the CDR3 is 12 residues. V was clipped by 6 bases and J by 6 bases, with 10 bases between them.